The 20 T cell receptor beta chains listed next were all sequenced from one sample in a study of T cells in Graves' hyperthyroidism and ophthalmopathy. It was RNA transcripts that yielded the amplified TCR beta CDR3 regions. The HTBI primer set served for first-round RT-PCR of the TCR CDR3. TCRdb fed the multiplex PCR reads into MiXCR, producing one record per CDR3 protein. Altogether approximately 600,000 distinct CDR3 sequences are present, more than 11% being singletons, with the ten largest covering roughly 5.5%. Sequenced: blood. Every receptor here comes from a woman aged 25-40 years with Graves' hyperthyroidism that later progressed to Graves' ophthalmopathy.

The table lists this clonotype with a few counts. The gene calls are TRBV12-3 or TRBV12-4 and TRBJ2-5, with D unclear. The CDR3 contains 15 residues. V lost 1 base and J lost 1, with 10 bases in between. CDR3 amino acids: CASSLGVVPQETQYF. The CDR3 nucleotides are TGTGCCAGCAGTTTAGGGGTAGTACCCCAAGAGACCCAGTACTTC.

The gene calls are TRBV19 and TRBJ1-5; TRBD1 is a possible D gene (5 bases). Germline V gives CDR1 LNHDA, CDR2 SQIVND (reference sequence). The V end was cut by 5 bases, the J end by 0 bases, with 17 bases between. There are 17 residues in the CDR3. This chain's CDR3 is CASSFRSRTLSNQPQHF. The DNA for the CDR3 is TGTGCCAGTAGTTTTCGGTCCCGGACACTTAGCAATCAGCCCCAGCATTTT. Together with reference TRBV19 and TRBJ1-5, the CDR3 gives the full variable domain: DGGITQSPKYLFRKEGQNVTLSCEQNLNHDAMYWYRQDPGQGLRLIYYSQIVNDFQKGDIAEGYSVSREKKESFPLTVTSAQKNPTAFYLCASSFRSRTLSNQPQHFGDGTRLSIL.

The V and J genes are TRBV19 and TRBJ1-1; no clear D gene. There are 15 residues in the CDR3. V was pared by 5 bases and J by 0 bases, with 13 bases between. Germline V gene sequence: CDR1 LNHDA, CDR2 SQIVND (reference sequence). CDR3 loop: CASSSRHDMNTEAFF. CDR3 DNA: TGTGCCAGTAGTTCGAGACACGACATGAACACTGAAGCTTTCTTT. Full variable domain (outside the CDR3, taken from reference TRBV19 and TRBJ1-1): DGGITQSPKYLFRKEGQNVTLSCEQNLNHDAMYWYRQDPGQGLRLIYYSQIVNDFQKGDIAEGYSVSREKKESFPLTVTSAQKNPTAFYLCASSSRHDMNTEAFFGQGTRLTVV.

This clonotype was counted a few times. A read error is possible here, since a much larger clone lies one base away. The chain combines TRBV2 with TRBJ1-6; D is uncertain. CDR3 length equals 15 residues. The V gene's germline CDR1 is SNHLY and CDR2 FYNNEI. The V gene lost 4 bases and the J gene lost 4 bases, with 11 bases spanning the gap. The CDR3 sequence is CASSATRQYNSPLHF. The CDR3, as DNA: TGTGCCAGCAGTGCTACAAGGCAGTATAATTCACCCCTCCACTTT.

The chain couples TRBV20-1 to TRBJ1-1; D unclear. The CDR3 length is 13 residues. The germline CDR1 and CDR2 sequences are DFQATT and SNEGSKA (reference sequence). V shed 6 bases and J shed 1 base, with 12 bases lying between them. The CDR3 DNA reads TGCAGTGCCAACGATAACAAGAACACTGAAGCTTTCTTT. Encoded protein: CSANDNKNTEAFF.

Many counts were recorded for this clonotype. Here the CDR3 reads CASSLRGQSSYNEQFF. CDR3 nucleotide sequence: TGTGCCAGCAGTTTAAGAGGACAGAGCTCCTACAATGAGCAGTTCTTC. This chain links TRBV28 with TRBJ2-1, with D tentatively TRBD1 (6 bases). V shed 2 bases and J shed 0 bases, with 11 bases lying between them. Germline V gene sequence: CDR1 MDHEN, CDR2 SYDVKM. The CDR3 runs to 16 residues.

This clonotype was detected many times. The chain has TRBV7-9 and TRBJ2-5; D remains unclear. The germline V gene has CDR1 SEHNR and CDR2 FQNEAQ (reference sequence). Trimming removed 5 bases from V and 5 bases from J, with 9 bases in between. The CDR3 is 12 amino acids. CDR3 amino acids: CASSRAAETQYF. The DNA of the CDR3 is TGTGCCAGCAGCAGGGCAGCGGAGACCCAGTACTTC.

There are a few counts of this clonotype. The chain has TRBV10-3 and TRBJ2-7, with 9 bases matching TRBD2. Germline-derived CDR1 and CDR2 are ENHRY and SYGVKD. The CDR3 length is 17 residues. J gave up 7 bases and V 2 bases, and 15 bases lay outside the gene matches. CDR3 residues: CAISESTVGGRGREQYF. In DNA, the CDR3 is TGTGCCATCAGTGAGAGCACCGTGGGCGGGAGGGGGAGAGAGCAGTACTTC.

This clonotype has at least ten counts. This chain connects TRBV19 to TRBJ2-5; a possible D gene is TRBD1 (5 bases). This CDR3 has 18 residues. Germline-derived CDR1 and CDR2 are LNHDA and SQIVND (reference sequence). V lost 2 bases, J lost 3 bases, and 22 bases lay in between. CDR3 DNA: TGTGCCAGTAGTATACGTCTCTTCACAGGTTTAGGTGAAGAGACCCAGTACTTC. It yields the protein CASSIRLFTGLGEETQYF.

Notes on this clonotype: The conserved closing phenylalanine or tryptophan is absent in this CDR3, likely reflecting a read error. The genes are TRBV7-9 and TRBJ1-1; D ambiguous. V lost 1 base, J lost 1 base, and 10 bases lay in between. This CDR3 spans 15 amino acids. Germline-derived CDR1 and CDR2 are SEHNR and FQNEAQ (reference sequence). The CDR3 loop reads CASSLEAAGNTEAFL. The DNA of the CDR3 is TGTGCCAGCAGCTTAGAAGCGGCGGGGAACACTGAAGCTTTCCTT.

This clonotype was recorded at least ten times. This chain joins TRBV19 and TRBJ2-1; 8 positions match TRBD2. Germline V lookup: CDR1 LNHDA, CDR2 SQIVND (reference sequence). The CDR3 runs to 15 residues. With V trimmed by 6 bases and J by 4 bases, 8 bases remained unmatched. The CDR3 protein is CASSLYGTRYNEQFF. For the CDR3, the DNA is TGTGCCAGTAGCCTTTACGGGACTAGGTACAATGAGCAGTTCTTC.

This clonotype was observed a few times. This sequence may be a read error, since a much larger clone differs from it by one base. This sequence joins TRBV27 and TRBJ1-2; TRBD1 might be the D (5 bases). Germline values: CDR1 MNHEY, CDR2 SMNVEV (reference sequence). This CDR3 contains 15 residues. CDR3 bases: TGTGCCAGCAGTTTAAAGAGGACGGGGGACTATGGCGACACCTTC. The encoded protein is CASSLKRTGDYGDTF.

This clonotype came up a few times. A much larger clone differs by one base, so this may be a read error. V usage is TRBV30 and J usage is TRBJ1-1; TRBD1 aligns across 7 bases. This CDR3 region has 12 residues. CDR1 and CDR2 (germline): GTSNPN, SVGIG (reference sequence). After removal of 1 base from V and 10 bases from J, the junction contained 6 bases not matched to a gene. The CDR3: CAWSAGTERAFF. The DNA of the CDR3 is TGTGCCTGGAGTGCCGGGACAGAGCGAGCTTTCTTT.

This clonotype has at least ten counts. V and J are TRBV24-1 and TRBJ2-1; no reliable D call. Germline CDR1 KGHDR, CDR2 SFDVKD. V was shortened by 1 base and J by 11 bases, with 8 bases between the two germline ends. This CDR3 is built from 12 residues. The CDR3 DNA is TGTGCCACCAGTGATTTAGTATGGAAGCAGTTCTTC. It translates to CATSDLVWKQFF.

This rearrangement joins TRBV16 to TRBJ1-2; D not resolved. CDR3 length equals 14 residues. Looked up from germline, CDR1 is KGHSY and CDR2 is FQNENV. Trimming removed 0 bases at V and 2 bases at J, with 7 bases between. This chain's CDR3 is CASSQSGVNYGYTF. DNA of the CDR3: TGTGCCAGCAGCCAATCTGGGGTCAACTATGGCTACACCTTC.

This clonotype was recorded many times. The gene calls are TRBV7-2 and TRBJ2-1, with D uncertain. From germline, CDR1 is SGHTA and CDR2 FQGNSA. The CDR3 consists of 14 residues. The ends were cut back, 5 bases at V and 3 bases at J, with 11 bases in the middle. The CDR3 DNA follows: TGTGCCAGCAGCCCAGTTTGGGGCTACAATGAGCAGTTCTTC. It encodes CASSPVWGYNEQFF. Full variable domain (outside the CDR3, taken from reference TRBV7-2 and TRBJ2-1): GAGVSQSPSNKVTEKGKDVELRCDPISGHTALYWYRQSLGQGLEFLIYFQGNSAPDKSGLPSDRFSAERTGGSVSTLTIQRTQQEDSAVYLCASSPVWGYNEQFFGPGTRLTVL.

The table lists this clonotype with a few counts. This may be a read error: a much more frequent sequence differs by one nucleotide. The chain links TRBV2 to TRBJ2-1; D may match TRBD1 or TRBD2 (5 bases each). Germline V gene sequence: CDR1 SNHLY, CDR2 FYNNEI. The CDR3 totals 17 residues. DNA for the CDR3: TGTGCCGGCAGTGACGGGACCCTGGGGAGTTCCTACAATGAGCAGTTCTTC. Its protein is CAGSDGTLGSSYNEQFF.

This clonotype has ten or more counts. V usage is TRBV20-1 and J usage is TRBJ2-5; D may be TRBD2 (5 bases). With 0 bases removed from V and 0 bases from J, the gap between germline ends came to 8 bases. The germline V gene encodes CDR1 DFQATT and CDR2 SNEGSKA (reference sequence). CDR3 length equals 14 residues. The CDR3 loop is CSARDPGNQETQYF. For the CDR3, the DNA is TGCAGTGCTAGAGATCCGGGGAACCAAGAGACCCAGTACTTC.

This clonotype turned up a few times. The J gene is TRBJ1-1, the V gene TRBV20-1; no clear D. From germline, CDR1 is DFQATT and CDR2 SNEGSKA (reference sequence). This CDR3 has 13 amino acids. The V and J ends lost 2 bases and 1 base respectively, with 8 bases between them. This chain's CDR3 is CSARTDKNTEAFF. CDR3 DNA: TGCAGTGCTAGAACCGACAAGAACACTGAAGCTTTCTTT.

This clonotype was counted many times. The genes are TRBV20-1 and TRBJ2-1, with D perhaps assigned TRBD1 or TRBD2 (6 bases each). CDR3 length equals 15 residues. Germline V lookup: CDR1 DFQATT, CDR2 SNEGSKA (reference sequence). Trimming removed 3 bases at V and 9 bases at J, with 21 bases between. The DNA of the CDR3 is TGCAGTGCTAGGAGGGCAGTCGGGGGCTATGGTGAGCAGTTCTTC. It is translated as CSARRAVGGYGEQFF.